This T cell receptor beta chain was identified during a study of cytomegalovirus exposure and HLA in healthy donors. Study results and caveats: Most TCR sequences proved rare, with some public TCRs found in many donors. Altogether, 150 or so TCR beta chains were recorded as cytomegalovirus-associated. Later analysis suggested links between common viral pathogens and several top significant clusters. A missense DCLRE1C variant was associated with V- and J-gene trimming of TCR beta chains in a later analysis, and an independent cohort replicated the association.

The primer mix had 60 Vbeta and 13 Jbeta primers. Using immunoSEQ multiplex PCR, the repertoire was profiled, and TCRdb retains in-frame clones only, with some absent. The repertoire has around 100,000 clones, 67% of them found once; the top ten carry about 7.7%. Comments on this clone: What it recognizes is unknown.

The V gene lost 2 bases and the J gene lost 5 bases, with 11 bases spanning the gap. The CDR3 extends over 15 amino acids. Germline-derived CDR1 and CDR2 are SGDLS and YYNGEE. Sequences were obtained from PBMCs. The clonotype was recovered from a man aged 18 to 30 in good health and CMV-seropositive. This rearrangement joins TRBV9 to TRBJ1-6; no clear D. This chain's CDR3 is CASSVSAGNNSPLHF. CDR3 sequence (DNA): TGTGCCAGCAGCGTTTCCGCGGGCAATAATTCACCCCTCCACTTT.